The source of this T cell receptor (beta chain) is a study of vaccination and CD4 T cells after COVID-19. Across the whole study: In the control cultures, a CEFX pool, an HIV-1 Nef pool, or no peptide was supplied. Study-wide results and limits: Reactive clone data from convalescent patients indicated a median of about 88% appearing only post-vaccination.

The assay that was used to sequence DNA from cultured CD4+ T cells was the Oncomine TCR Beta short-read assay. Using its own MiXCR run on the PCR reads, TCRdb lists one record per CDR3 protein. In the table there are some 14,000 distinct CDR3 sequences, 25% to 35% of which are singletons. The CDR3 runs 18 residues. CDR1 is SEHNR, CDR2 FQNEAQ, per germline (reference sequence). Unmatched junction bases numbered 17, after V lost 6 bases and J lost 6 bases. Turning to this clonotype: The antigen is undetermined.

The treatment: approximately nine-day PBMC culture with coronavirus spike peptide pools or control peptides (ViraFEST assay). This chain connects TRBV7-9 to TRBJ1-4; 9 nucleotides agree with TRBD1. The sequence came from a human donor with COVID-19. The sample consisted of cultured CD4+ T cells from blood. The CDR3 coding sequence is TGTGCCAGCAGTCGAAACGTTAATGAACAGGGGGCCGATGAAAAACTGTTTTTT. Protein product: CASSRNVNEQGADEKLFF.